Following are 11 T cell receptor beta chains from one sample sequenced in a study of response to subunit inactivated influenza vaccine. In TCRdb, the RT-PCR reads were re-called with MiXCR into one record per CDR3 protein. The repertoire holds about 620,000 distinct CDR3 sequences, about 11% seen once, with about 10% in the top ten. These data were likewise used in another study, on T cells expressing NK-cell markers. As reported in that work: UMIs accompanied the 5'RACE template switching by which TCR beta cDNA was made.

This sample comprised PBMCs from blood, obtained on the day of vaccination. The receptors were sampled from a man over 45 who received an inactivated influenza vaccine.

The chain joins TRBV20-1 to TRBJ1-2; D call uncertain. The germline V gene has CDR1 DFQATT and CDR2 SNEGSKA (reference sequence). The CDR3 sequence is 16 residues long. V shed 8 bases and J shed 0 bases, with 22 bases lying between them. The CDR3 DNA reads TGCAGTCCCACAAATGGGCAGTACCGAGCTAACTATGGCTACACCTTC. Amino acid sequence: CSPTNGQYRANYGYTF.

The chain recombines TRBV9 with TRBJ2-1, with D possibly matching TRBD2 (6 bases). The CDR3 length is 17 residues. Germline V gene data show CDR1 as SGDLS and CDR2 as YYNGEE. V was pared by 4 bases and J by 6 bases, with 23 bases between. The CDR3 nucleotides are TGTGCCAGCAGCCCGGGCACCCTGGGGGGACCGAGCAATGAGCAGTTCTTC. Translated, it gives CASSPGTLGGPSNEQFF.

This clonotype was detected only a few times. The chain links TRBV4-2 to TRBJ2-2; D gene uncertain. The V gene lost 1 base and the J gene lost 0 bases, with 6 bases spanning the gap. The CDR3 runs to 15 residues. Germline V lookup: CDR1 LGHNA, CDR2 YNFKEQ. The CDR3 reads CASSQVAANTGELFF. CDR3 DNA: TGTGCCAGCAGCCAAGTTGCAGCGAACACCGGGGAGCTGTTTTTT.

This clonotype was detected only a few times. This chain connects TRBV5-5 to TRBJ1-1; D gene uncertain. The CDR3 runs to 15 residues. CDR1 is SGHKS, CDR2 YYEKEE, per germline (reference sequence). V dropped 0 bases and J dropped 0 bases, with 9 bases sitting between them. In DNA form, the CDR3 reads TGTGCCAGCAGCTTGGGTCCAGGCTTGAACACTGAAGCTTTCTTT. Amino acids: CASSLGPGLNTEAFF. The full variable domain, its missing parts supplied by reference TRBV5-5 and TRBJ1-1, is DAGVTQSPTHLIKTRGQQVTLRCSPISGHKSVSWYQQVLGQGPQFIFQYYEKEERGRGNFPDRFSARQFPNYSSELNVNALLLGDSALYLCASSLGPGLNTEAFFGQGTRLTVV.

This clonotype was picked up a small number of times. The J gene is TRBJ2-1, the V gene TRBV20-1, with D possibly being TRBD1 or TRBD2 (5 bases each). The germline V gene has CDR1 DFQATT and CDR2 SNEGSKA (reference sequence). The CDR3 has 12 residues. The CDR3 nucleotides read TGCAGCCGGGGCCGCGCTCCCAATGAGCAGTTCTTC. The encoded protein is CSRGRAPNEQFF.

The CDR3 bases are TGCGCCAGCAGCCAAGGTACGGCCTCCTACGAGCAGTACTTC. Translation gives CASSQGTASYEQYF. The chain combines TRBV4-3 with TRBJ2-7; no reliable D call. Per germline, CDR1 LGHNA and CDR2 YSLEER. The CDR3 loop spans 14 amino acids. Trimming took off 1 base at V and 0 bases at J, with 7 bases between the two ends.

This clonotype was seen a few times. The rearrangement links TRBV3-1 to TRBJ2-2; 12 bases fit TRBD2. CDR1 and CDR2 from the germline V gene are LGHDT and YNNKEL (reference sequence). The trim removed 1 base at V and 1 base at J, leaving 7 bases unmatched. The CDR3 length is 19 residues. CDR3 sequence reads: CASSQGPSGLAGNTGELFF. The DNA for the CDR3 is TGTGCCAGCAGCCAAGGCCCGTCGGGACTAGCGGGGAACACCGGGGAGCTGTTTTTT.

This clonotype was found a few times. The rearrangement joins TRBV5-1 to TRBJ2-5; 7 bases map to TRBD2. The V and J ends lost 6 bases and 2 bases, in that order; junction bases with no gene match: 7. In germline, CDR1 is SGHRS, CDR2 YFSETQ. The CDR3 extends over 14 amino acids. In DNA form, the CDR3 reads TGCGCCAGCACCGACGTGGGGGGGCAAGAGACCCAGTACTTC. Protein: CASTDVGGQETQYF.

The table lists this clonotype with a few counts. The J gene is TRBJ1-2, the V gene TRBV10-3; D is unclear. Germline lookup yields CDR1 ENHRY and CDR2 SYGVKD. Trimming shortened V by 0 bases and J by 4 bases, and 12 bases separated the two germline ends. The CDR3 sequence is 15 residues long. DNA of the CDR3: TGTGCCATCAGTGAGTCCACAGCTGAAACCTATGGCTACACCTTC. As protein: CAISESTAETYGYTF.

The chain employs TRBV12-3 or TRBV12-4 and TRBJ2-5; the match to TRBD2 covers 9 bases. After removal of 5 bases from V and 5 bases from J, the junction contained 15 bases not matched to a gene. The CDR3 totals 17 residues. CDR3 in amino acids: CASSLGGIAGVRETQYF. The CDR3 DNA sequence: TGTGCCAGCAGTCTCGGGGGGATAGCGGGGGTCCGGGAGACCCAGTACTTC.

This clonotype was seen only a few times. This rearrangement joins TRBV15 to TRBJ2-7; weak D call: TRBD1 (5 bases). V shed 8 bases and J shed 2 bases, with 16 bases lying between them. The CDR3 extends over 14 amino acids. Germline CDR1 and CDR2: LNHNV and YYDKDF (reference sequence). The CDR3 DNA sequence: TGTGCCACCTCGATGACGACAGTCGCCTACGAGCAGTACTTC. This encodes CATSMTTVAYEQYF.